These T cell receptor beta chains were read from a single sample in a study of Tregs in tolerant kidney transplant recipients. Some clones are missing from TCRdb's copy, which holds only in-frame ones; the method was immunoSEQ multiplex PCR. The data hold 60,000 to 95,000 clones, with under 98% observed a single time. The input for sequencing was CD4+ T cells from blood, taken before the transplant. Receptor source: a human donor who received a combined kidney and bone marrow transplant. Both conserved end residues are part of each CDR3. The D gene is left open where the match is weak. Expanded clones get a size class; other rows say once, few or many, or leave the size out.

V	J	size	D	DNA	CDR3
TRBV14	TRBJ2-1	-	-	TGTGCCAGCAGCTTCAGGGTTGTGCCCTACAATGAGCAGTTCTTC	CASSFRVVPYNEQFF
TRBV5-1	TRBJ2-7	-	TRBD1	TGCGCCAGCACCGCAGACAGGGGGGCATGGCAGTACTTC	CASTADRGAWQYF
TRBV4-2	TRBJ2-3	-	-	TGTGCCAGCAGCCGGGGGACTGGAACGCAGTATTTT	CASSRGTGTQYF
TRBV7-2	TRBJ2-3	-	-	TGTGCCAGCAGCTTAATGTCTAGCGGCACAGATACGCAGTATTTT	CASSLMSSGTDTQYF
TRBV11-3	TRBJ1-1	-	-	TGTGCCAGCAGCTCCGGGTCGAACACTGAAGCTTTCTTT	CASSSGSNTEAFF
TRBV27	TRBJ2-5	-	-	TGTGCCAGCAGTTCTCAAGAGACCCAGTACTTC	CASSSQETQYF
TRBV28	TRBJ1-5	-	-	TGTGCCAGCACTCTAAGGGGCTATGGCAATCAGCCCCAGCATTTT	CASTLRGYGNQPQHF
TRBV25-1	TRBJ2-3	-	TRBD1	TGTGCCAGCAGTGATTCGGGACAGGGTCGCAGCACAGATACGCAGTATTTT	CASSDSGQGRSTDTQYF
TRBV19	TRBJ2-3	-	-	TGTGCCAGTAGTATTAAGCGGACAGATACGCAGTATTTT	CASSIKRTDTQYF
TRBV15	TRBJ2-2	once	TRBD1	TGTGCCACCAGCAGAGACCACTCGGGACAGGGCACCGGGGAGCTGTTTTTT	CATSRDHSGQGTGELFF
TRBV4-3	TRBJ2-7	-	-	TGCGCCAGCAGCGCAAGAGGCTCCCTGGGGCCCTACGAGCAGTACTTC	CASSARGSLGPYEQYF
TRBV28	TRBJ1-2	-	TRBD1	TGTGCCAGCAGTTTCCTCACAGGGGGCTATGGCTACACCTTC	CASSFLTGGYGYTF
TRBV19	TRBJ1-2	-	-	TGTGCCAGTACAAAACAGGGTGGCTATGGCTACACCTTC	CASTKQGGYGYTF
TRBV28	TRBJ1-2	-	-	TGTGCCAGCACTTCTACCCCCGGGACATACTATGGCTACACCTTC	CASTSTPGTYYGYTF
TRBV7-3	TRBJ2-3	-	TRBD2	TGTGCCAGCAGCTTAGGCGGGAGGGCCTTAGAAGATACGCAGTATTTT	CASSLGGRALEDTQYF
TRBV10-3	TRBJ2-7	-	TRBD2	TGTGCCATCAGTGGTACTAGCGGGAGGTGGTACTTC	CAISGTSGRWYF
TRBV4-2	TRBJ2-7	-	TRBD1	TGTGCCAGCAGCCAAGATTCGTTCCGGACAGGGGGCTATGGAGACGAGCAGTACTTC	CASSQDSFRTGGYGDEQYF
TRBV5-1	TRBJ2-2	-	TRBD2	TGCGCCAGCTCCGAGGCTAGCGGGGCGAACACCGGGGAGCTGTTTTTT	CASSEASGANTGELFF
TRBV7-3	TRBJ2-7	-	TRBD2	TGTGCCAGCAGCTTAGCGGGAGGGCCGGGGGAGCAGTACTTC	CASSLAGGPGEQYF
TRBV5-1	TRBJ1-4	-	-	TGCGCCAGCAGCCCGGCGGGGGGCTTGGCTAATGAAAAACTGTTTTTT	CASSPAGGLANEKLFF
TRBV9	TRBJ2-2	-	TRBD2	TGTGCCAGCAGCGTATACGGACTAGGGACGAGCGGGGAGCTGTTTTTT	CASSVYGLGTSGELFF
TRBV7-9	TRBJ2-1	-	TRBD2	TGTGCCAGCAGCTTATCCTTAGCGGGGTCTTACAATGAGCAGTTCTTC	CASSLSLAGSYNEQFF
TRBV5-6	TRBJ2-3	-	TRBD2	TGTGCCAGCAGCAGGAGCGGGAGGCTCACAGATACGCAGTATTTT	CASSRSGRLTDTQYF
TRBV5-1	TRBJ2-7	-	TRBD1	TGCGCCAGCAGCCCCAACCTCAGACAGGGACCCTACGAGCAGTACTTC	CASSPNLRQGPYEQYF
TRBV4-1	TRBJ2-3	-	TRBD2	TGCGCCAGCAGCCAAGATCTTCGGCTAGCGGGAGATCGAGATACGCAGTATTTT	CASSQDLRLAGDRDTQYF
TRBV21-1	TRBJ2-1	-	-	TGTGCCAGCAGCAAACCAGGGGCGTACAATGAGCAGTTCTTC	CASSKPGAYNEQFF
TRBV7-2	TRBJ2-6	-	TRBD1	TGTGCCAGCAGCTTAGAAGGGGGCACTGGGGCCAACGTCCTGACTTTC	CASSLEGGTGANVLTF
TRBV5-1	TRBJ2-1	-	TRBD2	TGCGCCAGCAGCTTGCGGACTAGCGGGGGGGCGGTTAATGAGCAGTTCTTC	CASSLRTSGGAVNEQFF
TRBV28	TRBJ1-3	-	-	TGTGCCAGCAGTCCGCGGGACTACGCAAACACCATATATTTT	CASSPRDYANTIYF
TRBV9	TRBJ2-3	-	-	TGTGCCAGCAGCGGGCGGACAGTCACAGATACGCAGTATTTT	CASSGRTVTDTQYF
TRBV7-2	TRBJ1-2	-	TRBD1	TGTGCCAGCAGCTTCCGAGACAGGGCCCCGGATGGCTACACCTTC	CASSFRDRAPDGYTF
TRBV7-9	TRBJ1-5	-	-	TGTGCCAGCAGCTCCGGACAGTCCGGCGATAGCAATCAGCCCCAGCATTTT	CASSSGQSGDSNQPQHF
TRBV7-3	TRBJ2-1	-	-	TGTGCCAGCAGCTTACAGGCCGCCGCCTACAATGAGCAGTTCTTC	CASSLQAAAYNEQFF
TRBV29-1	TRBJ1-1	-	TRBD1	TGCAGCGTACTACAGGGGAGCACTGAAGCTTTCTTT	CSVLQGSTEAFF
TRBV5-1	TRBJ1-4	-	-	TGCGCCAGCAGCGGACGGGGGACTAATGAAAAACTGTTTTTT	CASSGRGTNEKLFF
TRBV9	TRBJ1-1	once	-	TGTGCCAGCAGCCCCCTAGGTAGGGGGTCCACTGAAGCTTTCTTT	CASSPLGRGSTEAFF
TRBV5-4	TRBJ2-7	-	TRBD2	TGTGCCAGCAGCCCCCAAGCGGGAGGATCCACCTACGAGCAGTACTTC	CASSPQAGGSTYEQYF
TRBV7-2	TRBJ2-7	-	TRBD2	TGTGCCAGCAGCTTAGCGTCCTCCCCGGGACTAGCGTCGGTGCGGCAGTACTTC	CASSLASSPGLASVRQYF
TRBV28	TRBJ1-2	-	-	TGTGCCAGCACTCCGTCTGGGACACTAACTAACTATGGCTACACCTTC	CASTPSGTLTNYGYTF
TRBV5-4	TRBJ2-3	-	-	TGTGCCAGCAGCTTGGGAGGGGCGGGAATGGCAGATACGCAGTATTTT	CASSLGGAGMADTQYF
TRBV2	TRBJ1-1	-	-	TGTGCCAGCAGTTCCCAGGGGAACACTGAAGCTTTCTTT	CASSSQGNTEAFF
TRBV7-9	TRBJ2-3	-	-	TGTGCCAGCAGCTTAGCGCCGGGACTTTCCACTAGCACAGATACGCAGTATTTT	CASSLAPGLSTSTDTQYF
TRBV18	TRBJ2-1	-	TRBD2	TGTGCCAGCTCACCCGGACTAGCGGGGGACAATGAGCAGTTCTTC	CASSPGLAGDNEQFF
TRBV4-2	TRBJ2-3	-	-	TGTGCCAGCAGCCAAGGCAGCGGGTTTACAGATACGCAGTATTTT	CASSQGSGFTDTQYF
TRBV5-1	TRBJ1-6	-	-	TGCGCCAGCAGCTCAGGACCGGGGAATTCACCCCTCCACTTT	CASSSGPGNSPLHF
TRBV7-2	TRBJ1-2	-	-	TGTGCCAGCAGCCCCGGTCGCCCCCGACATAGGTACTATGGCTACACCTTC	CASSPGRPRHRYYGYTF
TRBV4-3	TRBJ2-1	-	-	TGCGCCAGCAGCCAAGATGGATGGGACGGGAGCTCCTACAATGAGCAGTTCTTC	CASSQDGWDGSSYNEQFF